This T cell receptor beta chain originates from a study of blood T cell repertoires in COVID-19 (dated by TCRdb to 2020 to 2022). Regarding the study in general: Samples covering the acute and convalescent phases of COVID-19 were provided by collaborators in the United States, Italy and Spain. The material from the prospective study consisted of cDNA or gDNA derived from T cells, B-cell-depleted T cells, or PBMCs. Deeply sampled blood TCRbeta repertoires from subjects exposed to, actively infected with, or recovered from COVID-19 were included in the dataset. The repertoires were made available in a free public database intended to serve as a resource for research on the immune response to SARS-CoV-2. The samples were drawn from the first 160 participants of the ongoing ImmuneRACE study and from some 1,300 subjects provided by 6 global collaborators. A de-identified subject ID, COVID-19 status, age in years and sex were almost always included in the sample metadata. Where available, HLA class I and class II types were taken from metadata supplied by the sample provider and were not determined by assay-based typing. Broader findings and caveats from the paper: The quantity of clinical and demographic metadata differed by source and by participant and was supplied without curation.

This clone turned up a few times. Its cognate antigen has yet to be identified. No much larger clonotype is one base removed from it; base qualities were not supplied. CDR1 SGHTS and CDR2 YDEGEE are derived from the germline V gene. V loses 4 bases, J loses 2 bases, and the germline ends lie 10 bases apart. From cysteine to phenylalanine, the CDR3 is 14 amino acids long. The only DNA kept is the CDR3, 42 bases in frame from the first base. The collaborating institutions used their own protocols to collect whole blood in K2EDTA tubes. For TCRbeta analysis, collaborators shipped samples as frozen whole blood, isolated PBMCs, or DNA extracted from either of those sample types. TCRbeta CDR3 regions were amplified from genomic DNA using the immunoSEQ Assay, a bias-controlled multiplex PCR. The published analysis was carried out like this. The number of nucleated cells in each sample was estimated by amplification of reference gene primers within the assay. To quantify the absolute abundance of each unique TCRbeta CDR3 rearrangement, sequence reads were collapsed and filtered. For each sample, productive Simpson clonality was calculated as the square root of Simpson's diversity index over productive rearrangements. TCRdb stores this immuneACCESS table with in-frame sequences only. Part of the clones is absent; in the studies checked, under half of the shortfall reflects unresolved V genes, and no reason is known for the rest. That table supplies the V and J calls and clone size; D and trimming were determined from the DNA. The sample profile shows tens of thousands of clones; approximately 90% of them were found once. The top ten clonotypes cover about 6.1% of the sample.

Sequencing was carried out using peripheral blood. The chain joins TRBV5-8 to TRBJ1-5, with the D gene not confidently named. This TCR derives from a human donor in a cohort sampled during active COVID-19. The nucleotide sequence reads TGTGCCAGCAGCCGAGCCATAGGCAATCAGCCCCAGCATTTT. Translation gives CASSRAIGNQPQHF.